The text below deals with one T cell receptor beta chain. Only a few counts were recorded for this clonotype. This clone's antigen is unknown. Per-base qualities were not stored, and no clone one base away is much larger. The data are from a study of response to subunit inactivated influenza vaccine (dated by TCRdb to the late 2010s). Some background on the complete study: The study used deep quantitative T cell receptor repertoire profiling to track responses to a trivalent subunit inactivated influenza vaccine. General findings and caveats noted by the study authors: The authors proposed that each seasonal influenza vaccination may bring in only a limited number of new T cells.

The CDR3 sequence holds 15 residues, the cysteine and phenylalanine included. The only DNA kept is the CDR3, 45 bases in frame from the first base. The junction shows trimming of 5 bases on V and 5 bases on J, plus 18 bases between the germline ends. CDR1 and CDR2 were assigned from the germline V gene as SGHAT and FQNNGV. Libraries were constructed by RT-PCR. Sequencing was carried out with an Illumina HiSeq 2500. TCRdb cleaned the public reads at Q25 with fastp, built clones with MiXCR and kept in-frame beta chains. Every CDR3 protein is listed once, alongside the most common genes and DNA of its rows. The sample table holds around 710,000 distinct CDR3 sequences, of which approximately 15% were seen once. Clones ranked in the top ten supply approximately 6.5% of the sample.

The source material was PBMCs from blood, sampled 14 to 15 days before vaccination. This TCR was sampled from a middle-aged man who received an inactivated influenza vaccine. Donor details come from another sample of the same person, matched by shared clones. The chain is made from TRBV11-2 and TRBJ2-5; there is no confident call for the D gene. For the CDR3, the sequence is CASSPHPVGRETQYF. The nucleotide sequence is TGTGCCAGCAGCCCCCATCCAGTGGGCCGGGAGACCCAGTACTTC.